These 29 T cell receptor beta chains share one sample of origin, sequenced in a study of regulatory T cells in long-lasting Graves disease. Library construction for TCR beta used iRepertoire HTBI primers and Arm-PCR of CDR3 regions. TCRdb reanalysed the multiplex PCR reads using MiXCR and keeps one entry per CDR3 protein. The table lists about 660,000 distinct CDR3 sequences, about 32% of them singletons. Noted time point: persistent/refractory GD, antithyroid drugs over 5 years with positive TRAb. PBMC RNA was the source of the TCR library. The sample in question was peripheral blood mononuclear cells (PBMCs), obtained when the disease was refractory, from a patient treated with antithyroid drugs. The receptors derive from a female donor with Graves disease.

The V and J genes are TRBV6-1 and TRBJ1-5, with unresolved D. CDR1 MNHNS and CDR2 SASEGT come from the germline V gene. The CDR3 consists of 13 residues. V lost 2 bases, J lost 7 bases, and 9 bases lay in between. In DNA, the CDR3 is TGTGCCAGCAGTGAAATTTGGGAACAGCCCCAGCATTTT. It translates to CASSEIWEQPQHF.

V gene TRBV24-1 combines with J gene TRBJ1-4; D uncertain. This CDR3 has 11 residues. Between the trimmed V and J ends, which lost 9 bases and 7 bases, there was a span of 8 bases. Germline CDR1 KGHDR, CDR2 SFDVKD. The CDR3 protein is CATPWCEKLFF. The CDR3 DNA follows: TGTGCCACCCCTTGGTGTGAAAAACTGTTTTTT.

This clonotype has a handful of counts. V and J are TRBV14 and TRBJ2-7, with D perhaps matching TRBD1 (6 bases). V was pared by 1 base and J by 4 bases, with 8 bases between. The CDR3 length is 13 residues. Germline-derived CDR1 and CDR2 are SGHDN and FVKESK. The CDR3 DNA reads as TGTGCCAGCAGCCAAGCAACAGGGTACGAGCAGTACTTC. It yields the protein CASSQATGYEQYF.

The rearrangement joins TRBV29-1 to TRBJ1-2; TRBD1 is a possible D gene (6 bases). This CDR3 is 16 amino acids long. Germline V lookup: CDR1 SQVTM, CDR2 ANQGSEA. V gave up 2 bases and J gave up 0 bases, with 16 bases separating them. The CDR3 sequence: CSVEFGWGAANYGYTF. In DNA form, the CDR3 reads TGCAGCGTTGAATTCGGTTGGGGGGCCGCTAACTATGGCTACACCTTC.

This chain connects TRBV2 to TRBJ1-1, with 8 bases fitting TRBD1. Germline V gene lookup returns CDR1 SNHLY and CDR2 FYNNEI. J was trimmed by 5 bases and V by 6 bases; bases with no gene match: 8. The CDR3 spans 14 residues. The CDR3 DNA sequence: TGTGCCAGCAGGCAGGACAGGGCGGGGACTGAAGCTTTCTTT. This gives the protein CASRQDRAGTEAFF.

The chain uses TRBV29-1 and TRBJ2-2, with unresolved D. CDR1 and CDR2 (germline): SQVTM, ANQGSEA. Between the trimmed V and J ends, which lost 0 bases and 3 bases, there was a span of 14 bases. The CDR3 sequence is 16 residues long. The CDR3 spells CSVEDSLGFDTGELFF. In DNA form, the CDR3 reads TGCAGCGTTGAAGATTCCCTGGGGTTTGACACCGGGGAGCTGTTTTTT.

This clonotype has just a few counts. V is TRBV11-2 and J is TRBJ2-2, with D unclear. V shed 6 bases and J shed 10 bases, with 21 bases lying between them. CDR1 and CDR2 from the germline V gene are SGHAT and FQNNGV. The CDR3 contains 15 residues. This CDR3 reads CASRKSAGDSAELFF. The CDR3 bases are TGTGCCAGCAGGAAGTCTGCCGGTGACTCGGCGGAGCTGTTTTTT. Full variable domain (outside the CDR3, taken from reference TRBV11-2 and TRBJ2-2): EAGVAQSPRYKIIEKRQSVAFWCNPISGHATLYWYQQILGQGPKLLIQFQNNGVVDDSQLPKDRFSAERLKGVDSTLKIQPAKLEDSAVYLCASRKSAGDSAELFFGEGSRLTVL.

This clonotype has a handful of counts. The J gene is TRBJ1-2, the V gene TRBV5-1; D call uncertain. This CDR3 contains 16 residues. The germline CDR1 and CDR2 sequences are SGHRS and YFSETQ. Trimming took off 0 bases at V and 3 bases at J, with 15 bases between the two ends. The CDR3 bases are TGCGCCAGCAGCTTGGACCTGCCGGATGAGTACTATGGCTACACCTTC. It codes for CASSLDLPDEYYGYTF.

Only a few counts were recorded for this clonotype. This chain joins TRBV2 and TRBJ1-5; D perhaps matches TRBD1 (5 bases). Trimming cost V 3 bases and J 5 bases, with 14 bases left between them. Looked up from germline, CDR1 is SNHLY and CDR2 is FYNNEI. CDR3 length: 15 amino acids. The CDR3 spells CASSDLGRVDQPQHF. DNA of the CDR3: TGTGCCAGCAGTGATTTGGGCAGGGTTGATCAGCCCCAGCATTTT.

The sample holds a few counts of this clonotype. The chain is built from TRBV12-3 or TRBV12-4 and TRBJ2-7; 10 bases match TRBD1. The CDR3 length is 16 residues. The V segment lost 4 bases and the J segment 5 bases; nucleotides outside the gene matches: 11. The CDR3 nucleotides read TGTGCCAGCAGTTGGGACTGGGGGACAGGGGTCCACGAGCAGTACTTC. Translating gives CASSWDWGTGVHEQYF.

The rearrangement joins TRBV27 to TRBJ1-5; perhaps TRBD1 as D (6 bases). The V end lost 8 bases, the J end lost 10 bases, and 18 bases lay between the germline ends. The CDR3 consists of 13 residues. From germline, CDR1 is MNHEY and CDR2 SMNVEV (reference sequence). CDR3 nucleotides: TGTGCCAGCGGCTCGACAGGAGTCGGACCCCAGCATTTT. Its protein is CASGSTGVGPQHF.

Worth noting for this clonotype: This clone may be a read error of a much larger clone one base away. This sequence joins TRBV6-6 and TRBJ1-1; a weak D match, TRBD1 (6 bases). The germline CDR1 and CDR2 sequences are MNHNY and SVGAGI (reference sequence). The CDR3 consists of 14 residues. Trimming stripped 0 bases from V and 1 base from J, with 6 bases between. The CDR3 is CASSYSGANTEAFF. CDR3 in DNA: TGTGCCAGCAGTTACTCGGGGGCGAACACTGAAGCTTTCTTT.

For this clonotype: A much larger clone is a single base away; this may be a read error. V gene TRBV27 combines with J gene TRBJ1-2; D gene ambiguous. The CDR3 has 13 amino acids. Germline CDR1 reads MNHEY; CDR2 reads SMNVEV (reference sequence). V lost 6 bases and J 8 bases, leaving 16 bases between the germline ends. The CDR3 nucleotides are TGTGCCAGCAGCCCGGGATTATCTCTCGGCTACACCTTC. It encodes CASSPGLSLGYTF.

J is TRBJ1-5 and V is TRBV27; D is possibly TRBD1 (6 bases). Trimming took 8 bases from V and 3 from J, leaving 14 bases between them. The length of the CDR3 is 14 residues. Germline-derived CDR1 and CDR2 are MNHEY and SMNVEV (reference sequence). In nucleotides, the CDR3 is TGTGCCAGCGCCGCCCCAGGGGTCAATCAGCCCCAGCATTTT. Encoded protein: CASAAPGVNQPQHF.

The chain employs TRBV5-1 and TRBJ1-1; D is perhaps TRBD1 (6 bases). The CDR3 runs to 15 residues. V lost 1 base, J lost 0 bases, and 10 bases lay in between. Looked up from germline, CDR1 is SGHRS and CDR2 is YFSETQ. In nucleotides, the CDR3 is TGCGCCAGCAGCTTGCGGGGGCGCGTGAACACTGAAGCTTTCTTT. It translates to CASSLRGRVNTEAFF.

As to this clonotype: Since a much larger clone is just one base distant, this may be a read error. The chain links TRBV28 to TRBJ1-1; 9 bases align to TRBD1. The CDR3 contains 16 residues. Germline V gene data show CDR1 as MDHEN and CDR2 as SYDVKM. Here the CDR3 DNA reads TGTGCCAGTATGAGACAGGGGGAACCTATGAACACTGAAACTTTCTTT. Its protein is CASMRQGEPMNTETFF.

The chain has TRBV7-6 and TRBJ2-6, with D possibly being TRBD1 (6 bases). Germline V gene data show CDR1 as SGHVS and CDR2 as FNYEAQ. The CDR3 covers 18 residues. V was clipped by 4 bases and J by 0 bases, with 16 bases between them. CDR3 residues: CASSSIRGVSSGANVLTF. The CDR3 nucleotides are TGTGCCAGCAGCTCGATCAGGGGCGTCAGCTCTGGGGCCAACGTCCTGACTTTC.

The sample holds a few counts of this clonotype. The V and J genes are TRBV20-1 and TRBJ2-5, with D perhaps TRBD1 or TRBD2 (6 bases each). With 5 bases removed from V and 0 bases from J, the gap between germline ends came to 13 bases. The V gene's germline CDR1 is DFQATT and CDR2 SNEGSKA (reference sequence). The CDR3 sequence is 14 residues long. CDR3 residues: CSAPGAGYQETQYF. The CDR3 DNA reads TGCAGTGCTCCGGGGGCAGGGTACCAAGAGACCCAGTACTTC.

This chain uses TRBV9 with TRBJ2-7; 9 bases line up with TRBD2. The germline V gene has CDR1 SGDLS and CDR2 YYNGEE. CDR3 size: 16 residues. Trimming took 0 bases from V and 4 from J; bases not matched to a gene: 8. Here the CDR3 DNA reads TGTGCCAGCAGCGTAGCCGGGACTAGCTGGGTTTACGAGCAGTACTTC. Protein product: CASSVAGTSWVYEQYF.

CDR3 nucleotides: TGTGCCTGGAGTGAAAGAGGGACTGAGCTGTTTTTT. This translates into CAWSERGTELFF. V gene TRBV30 combines with J gene TRBJ2-2, with TRBD2 as a possible D gene (6 bases). The germline V and J ends were trimmed by 1 base and 11 bases, with 11 bases remaining between them. Per germline, CDR1 GTSNPN and CDR2 SVGIG (reference sequence). CDR3 size: 12 residues.

There are a few counts of this clonotype. This rearrangement joins TRBV5-1 to TRBJ1-1; maybe TRBD1 (6 bases). Trimming left V 0 bases short and J 4 bases short, with 19 bases between. Germline assignment: CDR1 SGHRS and CDR2 YFSETQ. The CDR3 sequence is 17 residues long. CDR3 sequence: CASSLGAGAGVGTEAFF. Here the CDR3 DNA reads TGCGCCAGCAGCTTGGGTGCGGGGGCCGGGGTCGGCACTGAAGCTTTCTTT.

This clonotype has at least ten counts. The chain recombines TRBV12-3 or TRBV12-4 with TRBJ1-3; D is ambiguous. Trimming cost V 3 bases and J 2 bases, with 5 bases left between them. The CDR3 sequence is 13 residues long. The CDR3 loop reads CASSFYTGNTIYF. CDR3 bases: TGTGCCAGCAGTTTCTACACTGGAAACACCATATATTTT.

This clonotype has a count of ten or more. The chain couples TRBV11-2 to TRBJ1-2, with 7 bases that match TRBD1. CDR3 length: 19 residues. V dropped 6 bases and J dropped 4; count of bases not matched to a gene: 23. Per the germline V gene, CDR1 is SGHAT and CDR2 is FQNNGV. The DNA for the CDR3 is TGTGCCAGCAGTCTACCTTCCGGAAACAGGGGCGCCAGCTTCTATGGCTACACCTTC. Translation gives CASSLPSGNRGASFYGYTF.

This clonotype was picked up many times. V gene TRBV2 combines with J gene TRBJ2-5, with D uncertain. V dropped 3 bases and J dropped 5 bases, with 10 bases sitting between them. The length of the CDR3 is 13 residues. CDR1 and CDR2 from the germline V gene are SNHLY and FYNNEI. For the CDR3, the DNA is TGTGCCAGCAGTGAGGGTAGTACGGAGACCCAGTACTTC. It is translated as CASSEGSTETQYF.

The chain carries TRBV12-3 or TRBV12-4 and TRBJ2-7, with TRBD2 matching over 10 bases. The CDR3 sequence is 15 residues long. The V gene end was trimmed by 6 bases and the J gene end by 4 bases; junction bases not matched to a gene: 9. This CDR3 is CASRTVLAGRYEQYF. The CDR3 DNA sequence: TGTGCCAGCAGGACTGTACTAGCGGGGCGTTACGAGCAGTACTTC.

This chain uses TRBV7-2 with TRBJ2-2; 10 bases match TRBD2. V lost 2 bases to trimming and J lost 3 bases; unmatched junction nucleotides: 9. This CDR3 spans 18 amino acids. Germline V gives CDR1 SGHTA, CDR2 FQGNSA. CDR3 residues: CASSLSLAGVRYTGELFF. The CDR3 nucleotides read TGTGCCAGCAGCTTAAGCCTAGCGGGAGTTAGGTACACCGGGGAGCTGTTTTTT.

This clonotype was observed many times. The chain combines TRBV6-2 or TRBV6-3 with TRBJ1-5; 9 bases are shared with TRBD1. With 2 bases clipped from V and 2 bases from J, the junction kept 10 bases outside the gene matches. CDR3 length equals 18 residues. Germline loops: CDR1 MNHEY, CDR2 SVGEGT. The CDR3 loop reads CASSYGKQGAFRNQPQHF. The CDR3 DNA reads as TGTGCCAGCAGTTACGGGAAACAGGGGGCGTTTCGCAATCAGCCCCAGCATTTT.

The V gene is TRBV28, the J gene TRBJ1-6; 7 positions agree with TRBD1. In germline, CDR1 is MDHEN, CDR2 SYDVKM. V lost 6 bases and J lost 3; bases outside the gene matches: 14. This CDR3 region has 18 residues. The DNA for the CDR3 is TGTGCCAGCAGCTTTTATGCAGGGGGGAGTTTCTATAATTCACCCCTCCACTTT. Encoded protein: CASSFYAGGSFYNSPLHF.

The chain joins TRBV6-1 to TRBJ1-6, with D possibly TRBD1 on 5 matching bases. CDR3 size: 14 residues. The V end was cut by 3 bases, the J end by 8 bases, with 11 bases between. Germline-derived CDR1 and CDR2 are MNHNS and SASEGT. CDR3 DNA sequence: TGTGCCAGCAGTGACCGGGAAGGGGATTCACCCCTCCACTTT. Translated, it gives CASSDREGDSPLHF.